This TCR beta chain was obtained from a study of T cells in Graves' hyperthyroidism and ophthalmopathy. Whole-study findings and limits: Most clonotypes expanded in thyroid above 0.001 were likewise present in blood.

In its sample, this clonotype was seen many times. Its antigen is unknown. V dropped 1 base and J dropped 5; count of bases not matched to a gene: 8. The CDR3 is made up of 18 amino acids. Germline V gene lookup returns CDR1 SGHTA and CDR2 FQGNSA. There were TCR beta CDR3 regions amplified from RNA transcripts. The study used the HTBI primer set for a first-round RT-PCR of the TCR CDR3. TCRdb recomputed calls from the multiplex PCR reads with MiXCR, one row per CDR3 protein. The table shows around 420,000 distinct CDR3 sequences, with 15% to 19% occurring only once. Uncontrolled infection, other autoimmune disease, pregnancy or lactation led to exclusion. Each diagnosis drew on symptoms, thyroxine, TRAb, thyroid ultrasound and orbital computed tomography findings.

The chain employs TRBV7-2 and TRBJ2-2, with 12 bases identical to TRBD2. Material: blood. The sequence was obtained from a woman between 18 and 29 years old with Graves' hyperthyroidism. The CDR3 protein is CASSLVPSGGATTGELFF. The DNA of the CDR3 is TGTGCCAGCAGCTTAGTGCCTAGCGGGGGGGCCACGACCGGGGAGCTGTTTTTT.